This T cell receptor beta chain was identified during a study of CD8 T cells in Susac syndrome (dated by TCRdb to between 2017 and 2020). General notes on the study: Whether CD8+ T cell activation and differentiation in Susac syndrome was antigen driven was tested using repertoire sequencing. CD8+ T cell repertoire clonality was compared between 12 healthy donors, approximately 14 Susac syndrome patients and roughly 15 multiple sclerosis patients.

High-throughput TCR beta sequencing profiled peripheral blood CD8+ and CD4+ T cells from healthy donors, Susac syndrome patients and multiple sclerosis patients. The multiple sclerosis controls were treatment-naive patients whose relapsing-remitting disease, either stable or active, fulfilled the revised McDonald criteria. Bulk CD8+ and CD4+ T cells were purified by magnetic negative isolation, while CD8+ TEMRA cells were enriched using FACS. Blood was drawn into EDTA tubes, processed within 24 hours, and PBMCs were isolated by density gradient centrifugation. PBMCs intended for TCR sequencing were cryopreserved in liquid nitrogen and were subsequently thawed in a 37 degrees C water bath. A purity of at least 90% was achieved for sorted or isolated CD4+, CD8+ and CD8+ TEMRA cells. Notes on this clonotype: Its antigen is unknown. No base-level quality is on record; no much larger clone is a single base apart.

RNA was extracted using the RNeasy kit, and about 0.5 to 1 ug of the RNA was reverse transcribed with random hexamers. The immunoSEQ multiplex PCR assay, covering 54 Vbeta and 13 Jbeta segments, was used to amplify TCR beta CDR3 regions. Bias from PCR amplification was corrected by using a synthetic template baseline for primer optimization and for computational correction. The original pipeline was this. Reads were annotated to V, D and J genes per IMGT and analyzed with immunoSEQ Analyzer, keeping only productive sequences. To calculate clonality, Shannon entropy was normalized by log2 of the number of productive unique sequences and then subtracted from one. For each patient and control, public and private clones were evaluated within the 100 most prevalent clones. Clones were defined as Susac-specific when absent from the healthy and MS cohorts, from about a thousand published viral clones and from other ImmuneACCESS disease sequences. The public reads were reprocessed in TCRdb via fastp at Q25 and MiXCR, keeping in-frame beta chains. When rows share a CDR3 protein, they turn into one entry using the most common DNA and genes. These V and J calls originate from TCRdb's pipeline instead of the authors' own analysis. A total of some 120,000 distinct CDR3 sequences appear in this sample, 90% to 95% of them only once. In total, the top ten clones hold roughly 0.29% of the sample.

What the work shows at the level of the full study, not this receptor alone: The number of individuals in the TCR sequencing and HLA analysis was acknowledged as relatively small.

The CDR3 runs 17 residues from the cysteine to the phenylalanine. Of the read, only the CDR3 DNA is kept; its 51 bases are in frame from base 1. V is shortened by 5 bases, J by 0 bases, and the region joining them spans 17 bases. This chain joins TRBV12-3 or TRBV12-4 to TRBJ1-5; the D gene lacks a confident call. The clonotype was recovered from a human donor with multiple sclerosis. The specimen was CD8+ T cells from PBMCs. CDR3 loop: CASSPRQWGNSNQPQHF. The DNA sequence is as follows: TGTGCCAGCAGTCCACGACAATGGGGAAATAGCAATCAGCCCCAGCATTTT.